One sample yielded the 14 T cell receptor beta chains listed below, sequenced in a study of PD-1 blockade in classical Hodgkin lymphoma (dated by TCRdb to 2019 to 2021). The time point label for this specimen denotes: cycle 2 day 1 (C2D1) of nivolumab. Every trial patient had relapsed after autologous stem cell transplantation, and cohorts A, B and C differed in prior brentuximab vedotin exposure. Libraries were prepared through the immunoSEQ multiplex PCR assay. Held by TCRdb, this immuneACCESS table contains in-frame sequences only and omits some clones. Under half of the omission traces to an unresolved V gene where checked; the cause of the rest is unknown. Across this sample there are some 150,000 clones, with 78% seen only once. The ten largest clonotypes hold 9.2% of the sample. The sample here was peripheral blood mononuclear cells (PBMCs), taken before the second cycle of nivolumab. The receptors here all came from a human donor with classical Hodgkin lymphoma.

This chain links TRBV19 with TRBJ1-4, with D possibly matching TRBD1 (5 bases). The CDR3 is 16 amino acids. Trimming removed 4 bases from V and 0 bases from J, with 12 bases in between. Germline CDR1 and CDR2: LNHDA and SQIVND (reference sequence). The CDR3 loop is CASSRQSYATNEKLFF. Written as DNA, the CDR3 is TGTGCCAGTAGTAGACAGAGTTACGCAACTAATGAAAAACTGTTTTTT.

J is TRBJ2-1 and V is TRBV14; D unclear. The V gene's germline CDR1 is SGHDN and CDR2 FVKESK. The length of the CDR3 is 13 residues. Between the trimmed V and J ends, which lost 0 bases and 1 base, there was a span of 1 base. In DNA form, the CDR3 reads TGTGCCAGCAGCCAAGATTCCTACAATGAGCAGTTCTTC. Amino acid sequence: CASSQDSYNEQFF.

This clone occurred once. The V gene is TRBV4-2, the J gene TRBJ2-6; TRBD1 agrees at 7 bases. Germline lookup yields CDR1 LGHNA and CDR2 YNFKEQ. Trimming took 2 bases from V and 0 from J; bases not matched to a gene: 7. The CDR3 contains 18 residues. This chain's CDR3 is CASSQWDRDYSGANVLTF. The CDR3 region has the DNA TGTGCCAGCAGCCAATGGGACAGAGACTACTCTGGGGCCAACGTCCTGACTTTC.

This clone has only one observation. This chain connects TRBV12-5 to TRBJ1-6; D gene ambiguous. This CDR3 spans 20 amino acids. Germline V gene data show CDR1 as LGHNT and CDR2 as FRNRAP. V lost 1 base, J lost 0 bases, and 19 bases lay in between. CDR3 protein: CASGLATLFNLSSYNSPLHF. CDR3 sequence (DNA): TGTGCTAGTGGTTTGGCTACCCTATTCAATTTGAGCTCCTATAATTCACCCCTCCACTTT.

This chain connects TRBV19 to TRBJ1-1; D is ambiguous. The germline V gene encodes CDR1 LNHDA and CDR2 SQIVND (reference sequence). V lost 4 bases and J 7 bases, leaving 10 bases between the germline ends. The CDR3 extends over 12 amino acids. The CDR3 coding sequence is TGTGCCAGTAGTACGTACACGTATGAAGCTTTCTTT. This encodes CASSTYTYEAFF.

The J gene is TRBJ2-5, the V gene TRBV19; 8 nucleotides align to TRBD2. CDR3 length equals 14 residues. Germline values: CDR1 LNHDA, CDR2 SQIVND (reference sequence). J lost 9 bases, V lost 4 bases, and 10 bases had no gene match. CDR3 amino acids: CASSTGTSWSSQYF. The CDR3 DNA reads TGTGCCAGTAGTACCGGGACTAGTTGGAGTTCCCAGTACTTC.

Here the CDR3 reads CASSLEGQGLNQPQHF. CDR3 DNA: TGCGCCAGCAGCCTAGAGGGACAGGGGCTAAATCAGCCCCAGCATTTT. V usage is TRBV4-1 and J usage is TRBJ1-5, with 10 bases aligning to TRBD1. J was trimmed by 4 bases and V by 4 bases; bases with no gene match: 7. CDR1 and CDR2 from the germline V gene are MGHRA and YSYEKL. CDR3 length equals 16 residues.

The CDR3 reads CASSLTDNYGYTF. Here the CDR3 DNA reads TGTGCCAGCAGCTTAACGGACAACTATGGCTACACCTTC. V is TRBV7-9 and J is TRBJ1-2; D gene ambiguous. Trimming took 2 bases from V and 2 from J, leaving 6 bases between them. Germline V lookup: CDR1 SEHNR, CDR2 FQNEAQ (reference sequence). CDR3 length equals 13 residues.

CDR3 nucleotide sequence: TGTGCCAGCAGAAACCCTCATTTCGGCGAGCAGTACTTC. Its translation is CASRNPHFGEQYF. The gene calls are TRBV11-1 and TRBJ2-7; D gene uncertain. CDR1 and CDR2 (germline): SGHAT, FQDESV (reference sequence). V gave up 6 bases and J gave up 6 bases, with 15 bases separating them. This CDR3 is 13 amino acids long.

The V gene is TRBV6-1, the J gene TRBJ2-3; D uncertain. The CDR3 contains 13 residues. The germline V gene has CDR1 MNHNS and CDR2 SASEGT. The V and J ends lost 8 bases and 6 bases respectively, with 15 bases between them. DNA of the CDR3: TGTGCCAGCCTTATATACCTCGGGGATACGCAGTATTTT. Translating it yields CASLIYLGDTQYF.

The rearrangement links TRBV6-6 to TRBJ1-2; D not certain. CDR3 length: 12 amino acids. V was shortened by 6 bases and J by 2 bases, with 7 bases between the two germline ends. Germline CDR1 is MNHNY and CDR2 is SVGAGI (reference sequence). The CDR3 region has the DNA TGTGCCAGCAGGGTCAGCAACTATGGCTACACCTTC. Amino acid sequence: CASRVSNYGYTF.

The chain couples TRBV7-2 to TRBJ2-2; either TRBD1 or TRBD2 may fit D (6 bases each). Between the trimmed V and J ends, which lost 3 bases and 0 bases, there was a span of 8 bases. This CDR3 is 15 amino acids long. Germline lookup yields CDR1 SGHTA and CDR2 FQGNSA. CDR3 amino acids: CASSLGGANTGELFF. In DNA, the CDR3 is TGTGCCAGCAGCTTGGGGGGCGCGAACACCGGGGAGCTGTTTTTT.

CDR3 region: CASSPRAGGNEQYF. The CDR3 bases are TGTGCCAGCAGCCCCCGGGCAGGGGGCAACGAGCAGTACTTC. The V call is TRBV7-9, the J call TRBJ2-7; 8 bases align to TRBD1. The CDR3 loop spans 14 amino acids. CDR1 SEHNR and CDR2 FQNEAQ come from the germline V gene (reference sequence). Losses at the gene ends were 5 bases for V and 5 bases for J; bases not matched to a gene: 8.

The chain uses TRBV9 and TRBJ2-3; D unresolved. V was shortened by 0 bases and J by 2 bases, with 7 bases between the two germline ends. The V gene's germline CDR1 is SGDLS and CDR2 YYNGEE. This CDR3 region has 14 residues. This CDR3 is CASSVAPNTDTQYF. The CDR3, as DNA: TGTGCCAGCAGCGTAGCCCCGAACACAGATACGCAGTATTTT.